The rows below give T cell receptor beta chains drawn from one sample of a study of a mutant IDH1 vaccine in newly diagnosed glioma. These TCRs are of unknown antigen specificity. TCRdb's copy holds only in-frame clones and misses some; the assay was immunoSEQ multiplex PCR. In the table there are 68,000 or so clones, 84% of which are singletons. Sequenced material: PBMCs, taken from a glioma patient whose treatment included an IDH1 peptide vaccine. The receptors were sampled from a man aged 18 to 30 with glioma. CDR3s include the opening cysteine and the closing phenylalanine or tryptophan. D genes are given only for firm matches. Some rows have no size entry. The others give once, few or many, or a class for an expanded clone.

D	V	J	size	DNA	CDR3
TRBD2	TRBV5-4	TRBJ2-3	once	TGTGCCAGCAGCCCGGGACTAGCGGGAGACGCAGATACGCAGTATTTT	CASSPGLAGDADTQYF
TRBD1	TRBV25-1	TRBJ1-1	-	TGTGCCAGCAGTGGACGCAAGGGGGCGACTGCGGCGACTGAAGCTTTCTTT	CASSGRKGATAATEAFF
TRBD2	TRBV9	TRBJ2-1	-	TGTGCCAGCAGCAGTAGCGGGATACTTTACAATGAGCAGTTCTTC	CASSSSGILYNEQFF
-	TRBV18	TRBJ2-6	-	TGTGCCAGCTCACGGGAGCAGGTCTCTGGGGCCAACGTCCTGACTTTC	CASSREQVSGANVLTF
-	TRBV4-1	TRBJ1-3	-	TGCGCCAGCAGCCAAGATAAGGGGGGTTTTCGAGAAGTAAACACCATATATTTT	CASSQDKGGFREVNTIYF
-	TRBV7-9	TRBJ1-1	once	TGTGCCAGCAGCAGCCATTACAGGGAGGGCACTGAAGCTTTCTTT	CASSSHYREGTEAFF
TRBD1	TRBV19	TRBJ2-7	once	TGTGCCAGTAGTTTCGGTGGACAGGCCTACGAGCAGTACTTC	CASSFGGQAYEQYF
-	TRBV5-1	TRBJ2-1	-	TGCGCCAGCAGCTTGGGGGGTGAGCAGTTCTTC	CASSLGGEQFF
TRBD1	TRBV9	TRBJ1-6	few	TGTGCCAGCAGCGTGACCGGGACAGGGGGCAATTCACCCCTCCACTTT	CASSVTGTGGNSPLHF
-	TRBV6-5	TRBJ1-2	-	TGTGCCAGCAGTTACTTACACAGGGTTGACTATGGCTACACCTTC	CASSYLHRVDYGYTF
TRBD1	TRBV7-6	TRBJ1-3	-	TGTGCCAGCAGCTTAGTAGGGGAGGGGGCACCTGGAAACACCATATATTTT	CASSLVGEGAPGNTIYF
TRBD1	TRBV5-4	TRBJ1-2	-	TGTGCCAGCAGCTTGGCAATAGACAGGGACTATGGCTACACCTTC	CASSLAIDRDYGYTF
TRBD1	TRBV2	TRBJ2-7	-	TGTGCCAGCAGCCGAACTCAGGGGGTCCACGAGCAGTACTTC	CASSRTQGVHEQYF
-	TRBV7-9	TRBJ1-4	few	TGTGCCAGCAGCTTTGGGGCCCCCCTCGCAACTAATGAAAAACTGTTTTTT	CASSFGAPLATNEKLFF
-	TRBV29-1	TRBJ2-5	-	TGCAGCGTTATCTTAGCGGTGGTGTATTCAGGGGAGACCCAGTACTTC	CSVILAVVYSGETQYF
-	TRBV7-2	TRBJ1-6	-	TGTGCCAGCAGCTTACTGACGGGACACGTATATAATTCACCCCTCCACTTT	CASSLLTGHVYNSPLHF
-	TRBV4-3	TRBJ1-5	-	TGCGCCAGCAGCCGAGGCCATGGAATGGGGCCCCAGCATTTT	CASSRGHGMGPQHF
-	TRBV7-2	TRBJ2-3	-	TGTGCCAGCAGCTTAGATACGAGCACAGATACGCAGTATTTT	CASSLDTSTDTQYF
-	TRBV2	TRBJ1-2	-	TGTGCCAGCAGTGATCCCGGGACCCAAGTTCGCTATGGCTACACCTTC	CASSDPGTQVRYGYTF
-	TRBV4-3	TRBJ1-4	-	TGCGCCAGCAGCCACGGCAGGGGTAATGAAAAACTGTTTTTT	CASSHGRGNEKLFF
TRBD1	TRBV2	TRBJ1-1	-	TGTGCCAGCAGTGAGAGGGATTTGGGACAGGGGACCACTGAAGCTTTCTTT	CASSERDLGQGTTEAFF
TRBD1	TRBV30	TRBJ2-2	few	TGTGCCTGGAGAAACAGGGGTACCGGGGAGCTGTTTTTT	CAWRNRGTGELFF
-	TRBV7-2	TRBJ1-2	-	TGTGCCAGCATCTCCTATGGCTACACCTTC	CASISYGYTF
-	TRBV30	TRBJ2-3	-	TGTGCCTGGAGCCCAGGGCTAAGCACAGATACGCAGTATTTT	CAWSPGLSTDTQYF
-	TRBV18	TRBJ1-2	-	TGTGCCAGCTCACCAGCCTCTATGGGCAACTATGGCTACACCTTC	CASSPASMGNYGYTF
TRBD1	TRBV9	TRBJ2-7	-	TGTGCCAGCAGCCCCCGGGACAGGGTTTACGAGCAGTACTTC	CASSPRDRVYEQYF
-	TRBV7-9	TRBJ2-7	-	TGTGCCAGCAGCTTAGAGTCAGGGGACCTTACCTACGAGCAGTACTTC	CASSLESGDLTYEQYF
TRBD1	TRBV7-6	TRBJ1-1	-	TGTGCCAGCAGCTCTAGGACAGGGGGCGAAGCTTTCTTT	CASSSRTGGEAFF
TRBD1	TRBV5-4	TRBJ1-1	few	TGTGCCAGCGGCGGACAGGGAGGAAGCACTGAAGCTTTCTTT	CASGGQGGSTEAFF
TRBD2	TRBV5-4	TRBJ2-1	-	TGTGCCAGCATCGCGAGAGGGACTAGCGGGATTTCCTACAATGAGCAGTTCTTC	CASIARGTSGISYNEQFF
TRBD1	TRBV14	TRBJ1-4	-	TGTGCCAGCAGCCATTTACAGGGGGTGCAGCAAGAAAAACTGTTTTTT	CASSHLQGVQQEKLFF
TRBD2	TRBV6-6	TRBJ2-2	few	TGTGCCAGCAGTTACTGGGGGGGGAGGGCGCTGTTTTTT	CASSYWGGRALFF
-	TRBV25-1	TRBJ2-1	-	TGTGCCAGCAGTGACGGCGGTGAGCAGTTCTTC	CASSDGGEQFF
TRBD2	TRBV4-2	TRBJ2-1	once	TGTGCCAGCAGCCATCAGCGGGGGTTTACCTACAATGAGCAGTTCTTC	CASSHQRGFTYNEQFF
-	TRBV7-9	TRBJ2-7	-	TGTGCCAGCAGCTCCAGCCTCAACGAGCAGTACTTC	CASSSSLNEQYF
-	TRBV6-1	TRBJ2-7	-	TGTGCCAGCAGTGATCCTTTCGGGGGGCTCTACGAGCAGTACTTC	CASSDPFGGLYEQYF
-	TRBV5-1	TRBJ1-3	-	TGCGCCAGCAGGGAGGGGGATAACAACTCTGGAAACACCATATATTTT	CASREGDNNSGNTIYF
-	TRBV9	TRBJ1-1	once	TGTGCCAGCAGGTCGGGCACTGAAGCTTTCTTT	CASRSGTEAFF
-	TRBV2	TRBJ2-7	-	TGTGCCAGCAGTTACGACTCAGGTCCCTACGAGCAGTACTTC	CASSYDSGPYEQYF
-	TRBV5-1	TRBJ2-7	-	TGCGCCAGCAGCCCGGGTCAGGCCATCTCCTACGAGCAGTACTTC	CASSPGQAISYEQYF
-	TRBV18	TRBJ1-3	-	TGTGCCACCCTCGGCGCCACAGGGTTCGGAAACACCATATATTTT	CATLGATGFGNTIYF
-	TRBV18	TRBJ1-1	once	TGTGCCAGCTCACCAACAGGGTCAATTGAAGCTTTCTTT	CASSPTGSIEAFF
-	TRBV19	TRBJ2-2	-	TGTGCCAGTACCGATTGGACAGTCCTCGGGGAGCTGTTTTTT	CASTDWTVLGELFF
-	TRBV2	TRBJ1-1	-	TGTGCCAGCGTACTTGAGACGAACACTGAAGCTTTCTTT	CASVLETNTEAFF
-	TRBV6-6	TRBJ1-2	-	TGTGCCAGCAGCCCCCTGGGGGGGTCGGAGCGCTATGGCTACACCTTC	CASSPLGGSERYGYTF
TRBD1	TRBV2	TRBJ1-3	-	TGTGCCAGCAGTCCCGGGACAGGGAGGGGAACTGGAAACACCATATATTTT	CASSPGTGRGTGNTIYF